This TCR beta chain was obtained from a study of tumor-infiltrating lymphocytes in localized non-small cell lung cancer. Study information: Resected tumor was paired with non-adjacent uninvolved lung from the same patient. Study-wide findings and caveats: Higher tumor T cell infiltration than in uninvolved lung was supported by TCRbeta sequencing.

Method: immunoSEQ multiplex PCR; TCRdb's copy keeps in-frame clones and lacks some. Of about 5,800 clones in the sample, 66% were seen once. After removal of 5 bases from V and 0 bases from J, the junction contained 1 base not matched to a gene. The CDR3 contains 13 residues. Germline loops: CDR1 GTSNPN, CDR2 SVGIG (reference sequence). Points on this clone: Its antigen is not known.

The material sequenced was uninvolved lung tissue not adjacent to the tumor. This receptor was obtained from a human donor with non-small cell lung cancer. The chain uses TRBV30 and TRBJ1-3; 7 bases map to TRBD1. CDR3 sequence reads: CAWGTVSGNTIYF. The CDR3 DNA reads TGTGCCTGGGGGACAGTCTCTGGAAACACCATATATTTT. Using reference TRBV30 and TRBJ1-3 for the parts outside the CDR3, the full variable domain is SQTIHQWPATLVQPVGSPLSLECTVEGTSNPNLYWYRQAAGRGLQLLFYSVGIGQISSEVPQNLSASRPQDRQFILSSKKLLLSDSGFYLCAWGTVSGNTIYFGEGSWLTVV.